The 6 T cell receptor beta chains below were found in one sample sequenced in a study of shared clonotypes between healthy human individuals. Measured with immunoSEQ multiplex PCR; TCRdb has only the in-frame clones, and not every one. The repertoire holds about 2 million clones, with 85% to 95% as singletons. Sequencing was done on a sample of naive CD4+ T cells sorted from blood. Subset specified: CD45RA+ positively selected. The receptors originated from a man aged 18 to 29 in good health.

V is TRBV21-1 and J is TRBJ2-7; the table names TRBD1, a call not compared with the DNA. TRBV21-1 is termed a pseudogene. The CDR3 totals 13 residues. CDR3 sequence: CASSKDRTYEQYF. Written as DNA, the CDR3 is TGTGCCAGCAGCAAAGACAGAACCTACGAGCAGTACTTC.

The chain recombines TRBV2 with TRBJ1-1; D perhaps matches TRBD1 (5 bases). Germline V lookup: CDR1 SNHLY, CDR2 FYNNEI. Trimming shortened V by 6 bases and J by 2 bases, and 13 bases separated the two germline ends. CDR3 length: 14 amino acids. The CDR3 loop reads CASRTDRGNTEAFF. The CDR3 DNA sequence: TGTGCCAGCAGGACGGATAGGGGTAACACTGAAGCTTTCTTT.

V usage is TRBV21-1 and J usage is TRBJ2-7; the table's D call, TRBD1, has no DNA check behind it. TRBV21-1 is a pseudogene. This CDR3 has 15 residues. CDR3 coding DNA: TGTGCCAGCAGCAATTCCACAGGGACCCCCCACGAGCAGTACTTC. This gives the protein CASSNSTGTPHEQYF.

The gene calls are TRBV4-1 and TRBJ2-7; tentative D call: TRBD2 (5 bases). CDR3 size: 14 residues. From germline, CDR1 is MGHRA and CDR2 YSYEKL. V lost 4 bases, J lost 2 bases, and 12 bases lay in between. As DNA, the CDR3 is TGCGCCAGCAGCCTTACGGGAACCACCTACGAGCAGTACTTC. Translating gives CASSLTGTTYEQYF.

The rearrangement uses TRBV7-9 and TRBJ1-1; TRBD1 matches 8 bases. CDR1 SEHNR and CDR2 FQNEAQ come from the germline V gene (reference sequence). The length of the CDR3 is 12 residues. The trim removed 5 bases at V and 11 bases at J, leaving 7 bases unmatched. The CDR3 is CASSPLDREAFF. For the CDR3, the DNA is TGTGCCAGCAGCCCTCTGGACAGGGAGGCTTTCTTT.

V usage is TRBV9 and J usage is TRBJ2-3, with 12 bases fitting TRBD2. CDR1 is SGDLS, CDR2 YYNGEE, per germline. The CDR3 sequence is 16 residues long. The junction had 9 bases not matched to a gene; V was cut back by 4 bases and J by 6 bases. CDR3 in DNA: TGTGCCAGCAGCCGATTTGGGCTAGCGGGAGGGGATACGCAGTATTTT. Protein sequence: CASSRFGLAGGDTQYF.